Listed below are T cell receptor beta chains from one sample, sequenced in a study of vaccination and CD4 T cells after COVID-19. One entry per CDR3 protein results from TCRdb running MiXCR on the PCR reads. Among under 25,000 distinct CDR3 sequences listed, around 54% were seen once. Their antigen targets remain unknown. The sample comprised CD4+ T cells from blood, cultured in vitro. All receptors come from a human donor who had recovered from COVID-19. CDR3s include the opening cysteine and the closing phenylalanine or tryptophan. The D gene is left open where the match is weak. Clone size, where shown, is once, few, many, or a class for clones that have expanded.

cdr3_aa cdr3_nt d_call j_call clone_size v_call
CASSIFLAGVEIQYF TGTGCCAGTAGTATTTTTCTAGCGGGAGTGGAGATCCAGTACTTC TRBD2 TRBJ2-5 - TRBV19
CASSLRAEAFF TGTGCCAGCAGCTTACGGGCTGAAGCTTTCTTT - TRBJ1-1 few TRBV7-2
CATRPSSVDRPFQPQHF TGTGCCACCAGACCGAGTAGTGTGGACAGGCCCTTCCAGCCCCAGCATTTT TRBD1 TRBJ1-5 few TRBV24-1
CATSESGTSLTDTQYF TGTGCCACCAGTGAATCCGGGACTAGTCTCACAGATACGCAGTATTTT TRBD2 TRBJ2-3 few TRBV24-1
CASSLGGVGATDTQYF TGTGCCAGCAGCTTAGGGGGAGTAGGAGCGACAGATACGCAGTATTTT - TRBJ2-3 - TRBV7-2
CSARPQGGQSGYTF TGCAGTGCTAGACCCCAAGGAGGGCAGAGTGGCTACACCTTC - TRBJ1-2 medium-sized TRBV20-1
CASKRQGGTEAFF TGTGCCAGCAAAAGACAGGGTGGGACTGAAGCTTTCTTT TRBD1 TRBJ1-1 - TRBV6-1
CASSLVRGGETQYF TGTGCCAGCAGCTTAGTTCGCGGGGGAGAGACCCAGTACTTC TRBD2 TRBJ2-5 few TRBV11-3
CAWSGGPGTDTQYF TGTGCCTGGAGTGGAGGGCCGGGGACAGATACGCAGTATTTT - TRBJ2-3 - TRBV30
CASSLGETSGATVWRYTGELFF TGCGCCAGCAGCTTGGGGGAAACGTCGGGAGCGACAGTCTGGCGATACACCGGGGAGCTGTTTTTT - TRBJ2-2 - TRBV5-1
CSASERLAGVSYEQYF TGCAGTGCTAGTGAGAGACTAGCGGGAGTCTCCTACGAGCAGTACTTC TRBD2 TRBJ2-7 - TRBV20-1